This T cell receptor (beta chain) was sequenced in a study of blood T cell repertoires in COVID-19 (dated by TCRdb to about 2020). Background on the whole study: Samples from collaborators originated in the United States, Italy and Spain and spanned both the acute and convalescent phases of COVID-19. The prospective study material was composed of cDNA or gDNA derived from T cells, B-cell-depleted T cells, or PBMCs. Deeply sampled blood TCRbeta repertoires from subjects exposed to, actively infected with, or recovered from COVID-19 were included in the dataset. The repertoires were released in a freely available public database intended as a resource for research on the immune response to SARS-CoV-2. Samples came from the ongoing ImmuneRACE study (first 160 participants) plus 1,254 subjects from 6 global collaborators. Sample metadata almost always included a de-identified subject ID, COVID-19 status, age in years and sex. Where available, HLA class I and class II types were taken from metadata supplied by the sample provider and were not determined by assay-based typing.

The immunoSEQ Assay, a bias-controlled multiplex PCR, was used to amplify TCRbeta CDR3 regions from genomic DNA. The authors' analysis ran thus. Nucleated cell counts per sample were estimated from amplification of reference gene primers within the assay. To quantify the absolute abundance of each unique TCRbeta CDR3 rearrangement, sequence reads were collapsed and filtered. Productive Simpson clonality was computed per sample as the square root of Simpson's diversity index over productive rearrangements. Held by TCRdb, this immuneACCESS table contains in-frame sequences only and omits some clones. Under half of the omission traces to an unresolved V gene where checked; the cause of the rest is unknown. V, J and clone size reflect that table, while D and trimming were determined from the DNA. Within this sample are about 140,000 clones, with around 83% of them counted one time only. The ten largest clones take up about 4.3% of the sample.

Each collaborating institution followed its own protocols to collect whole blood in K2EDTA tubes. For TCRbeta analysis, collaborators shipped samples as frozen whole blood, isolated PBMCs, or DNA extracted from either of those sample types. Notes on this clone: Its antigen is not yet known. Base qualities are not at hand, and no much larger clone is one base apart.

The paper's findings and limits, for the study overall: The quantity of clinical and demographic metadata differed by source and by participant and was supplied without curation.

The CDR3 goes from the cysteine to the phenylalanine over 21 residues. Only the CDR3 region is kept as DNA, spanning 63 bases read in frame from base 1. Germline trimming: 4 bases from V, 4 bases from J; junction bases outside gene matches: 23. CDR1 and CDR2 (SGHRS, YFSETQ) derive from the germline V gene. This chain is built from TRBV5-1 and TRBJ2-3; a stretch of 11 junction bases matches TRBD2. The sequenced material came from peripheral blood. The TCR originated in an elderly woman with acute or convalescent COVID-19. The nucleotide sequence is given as TGCGCCAGCAGCCGAGGACTTGGAGCCTTTGAGACTAGCGGGGACGCAGATACGCAGTATTTT. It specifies CASSRGLGAFETSGDADTQYF.